This entry is about one T cell receptor (beta chain). This entry comes from a study of blood T cell repertoires in COVID-19. The overall study: Italy, Spain and the United States were the sources of the convalescent and acute COVID-19 samples. T cells, B-cell-depleted T cells, or PBMCs supplied cDNA or gDNA.

In the study's own analysis: Amplification of reference gene primers provided the estimated nucleated cell counts. Sequencing was performed with immunoSEQ multiplex PCR; in TCRdb, only in-frame clones are kept and a portion is missing. That table supplies the V and J calls and clone size; D and trimming were determined from the DNA. Of 85,000 to 100,000 clones listed, less than 85% were seen once; the top ten hold around 18%. Germline assignment: CDR1 LNHDA and CDR2 SQIVND (reference sequence). V trimming: 3 bases; J trimming: 3 bases; junction bases outside the gene matches: 5. The CDR3 runs 15 residues.

Sequenced: peripheral blood. This TCR came from a woman over 75 with active or convalescent COVID-19. The chain combines TRBV19 with TRBJ1-2, with 9 bases lining up with TRBD1. The CDR3 DNA reads TGTGCCAGTAGTATCCGGGACAGGGATGACTATGGCTACACCTTC. Amino acid sequence: CASSIRDRDDYGYTF.